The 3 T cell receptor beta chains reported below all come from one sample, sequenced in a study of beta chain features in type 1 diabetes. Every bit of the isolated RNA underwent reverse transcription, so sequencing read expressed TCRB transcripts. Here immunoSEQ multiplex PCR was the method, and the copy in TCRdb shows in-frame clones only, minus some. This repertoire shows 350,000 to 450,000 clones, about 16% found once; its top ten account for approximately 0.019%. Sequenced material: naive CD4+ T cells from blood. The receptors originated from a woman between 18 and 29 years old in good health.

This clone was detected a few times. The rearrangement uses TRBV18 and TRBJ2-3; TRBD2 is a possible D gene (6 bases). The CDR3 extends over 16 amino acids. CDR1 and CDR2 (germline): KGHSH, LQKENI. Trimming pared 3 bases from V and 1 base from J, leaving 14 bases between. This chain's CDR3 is CASSPRGVLGTDTQYF. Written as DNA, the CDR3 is TGTGCCAGCTCACCGCGCGGGGTGTTAGGCACAGATACGCAGTATTTT. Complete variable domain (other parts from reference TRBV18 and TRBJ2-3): NAGVMQNPRHLVRRRGQEARLRCSPMKGHSHVYWYRQLPEEGLKFMVYLQKENIIDESGMPKERFSAEFPKEGPSILRIQQVVRGDSAAYFCASSPRGVLGTDTQYFGPGTRLTVL.

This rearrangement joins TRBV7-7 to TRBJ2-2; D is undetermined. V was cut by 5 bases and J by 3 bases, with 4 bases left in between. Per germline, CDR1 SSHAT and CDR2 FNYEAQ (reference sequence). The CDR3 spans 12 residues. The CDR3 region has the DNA TGTGCCAGCAGCCGTCACACCGGGGAGCTGTTTTTT. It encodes CASSRHTGELFF.

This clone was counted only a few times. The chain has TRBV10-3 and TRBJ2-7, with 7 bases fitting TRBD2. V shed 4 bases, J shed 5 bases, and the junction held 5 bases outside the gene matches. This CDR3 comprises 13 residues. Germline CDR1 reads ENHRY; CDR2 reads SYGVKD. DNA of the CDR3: TGTGCCATCAGTGCCGCGGCGGGAGACGAGCAGTACTTC. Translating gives CAISAAAGDEQYF.